This T cell receptor (beta chain) was profiled in a study of cytomegalovirus exposure and HLA in healthy donors. Trimming removed 4 bases at V and 4 bases at J, with 13 bases between. Germline CDR1 and CDR2: KGHSH and LQKENI. The CDR3 is made up of 14 amino acids. Some clones are missing from TCRdb's copy, which holds only in-frame ones; the method was immunoSEQ multiplex PCR. The repertoire has some 60,000 clones, approximately 96% of them found once; the top ten carry 4% to 5.5%. The chain joins TRBV18 to TRBJ1-1; D call uncertain. Source material: PBMCs. The sequence was collected from a man aged 18 to 35 in good health and CMV-seropositive. CDR3 nucleotides: TGTGCCAGCTCACGCGTGGCGGAGATCACTGAAGCTTTCTTT. It encodes CASSRVAEITEAFF.